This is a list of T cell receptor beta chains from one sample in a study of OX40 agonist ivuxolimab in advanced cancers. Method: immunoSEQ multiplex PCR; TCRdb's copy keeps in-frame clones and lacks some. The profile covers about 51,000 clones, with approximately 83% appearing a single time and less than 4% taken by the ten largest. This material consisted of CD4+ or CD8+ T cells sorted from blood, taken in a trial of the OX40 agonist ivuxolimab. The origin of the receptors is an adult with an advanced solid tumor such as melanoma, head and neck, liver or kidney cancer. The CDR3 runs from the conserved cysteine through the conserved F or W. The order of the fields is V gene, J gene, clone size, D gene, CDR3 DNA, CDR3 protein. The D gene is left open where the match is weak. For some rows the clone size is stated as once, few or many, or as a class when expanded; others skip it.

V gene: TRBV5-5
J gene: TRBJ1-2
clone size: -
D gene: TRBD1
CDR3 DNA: TGTGCCAGCAGCCTAACAGACAGGGGTGGATATGGCTACACCTTC
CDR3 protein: CASSLTDRGGYGYTF

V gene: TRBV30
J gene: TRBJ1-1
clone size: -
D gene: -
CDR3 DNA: TGTGCCTGGACCCAGGGGCCCTCAACGAACACTGAAGCTTTCTTT
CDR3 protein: CAWTQGPSTNTEAFF

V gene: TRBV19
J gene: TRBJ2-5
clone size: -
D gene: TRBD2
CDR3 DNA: TGTGCCAGTAGTATCGGCGGACTAGGGACCCAGTACTTC
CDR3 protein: CASSIGGLGTQYF

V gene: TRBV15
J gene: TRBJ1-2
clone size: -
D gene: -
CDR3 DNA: TGTGCCACCAGCAGAGATCGGAGAGGGTTGGGCTATGGCTACACCTTC
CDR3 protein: CATSRDRRGLGYGYTF

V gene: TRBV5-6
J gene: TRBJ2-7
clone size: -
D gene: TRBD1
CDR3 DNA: TGTGCCAGCAGCAGACCGGGACAGGGGTACGAGCAGTACTTC
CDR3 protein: CASSRPGQGYEQYF

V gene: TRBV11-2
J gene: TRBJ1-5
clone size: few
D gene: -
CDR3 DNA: TGTGCCAGCAGCTCCGGACAGTTCAATCAGCCCCAGCATTTT
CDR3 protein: CASSSGQFNQPQHF

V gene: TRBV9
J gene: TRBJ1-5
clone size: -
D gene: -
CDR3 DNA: TGTGCCAGCAGCGTCGCGCCGGGGCGCGATCAGCCCCAGCATTTT
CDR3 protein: CASSVAPGRDQPQHF

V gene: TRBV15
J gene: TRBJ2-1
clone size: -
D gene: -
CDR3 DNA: TGTGCCACCAGCAGAGGTTTGGCCAGGGAGGCTGAGCAGTTCTTC
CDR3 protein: CATSRGLAREAEQFF

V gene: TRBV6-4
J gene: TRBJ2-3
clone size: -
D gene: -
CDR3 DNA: TGTGCCAGCAGTCCGGAGAGCAGCACAGATACGCAGTATTTT
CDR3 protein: CASSPESSTDTQYF

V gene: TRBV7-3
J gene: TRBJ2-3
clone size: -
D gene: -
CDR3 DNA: TGTGCCAGCAGAACTAGCAGCACAGATACGCAGTATTTT
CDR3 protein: CASRTSSTDTQYF

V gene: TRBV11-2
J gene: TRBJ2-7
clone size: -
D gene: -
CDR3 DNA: TGTGCCAGCAGTCCCACGGGGACTTACGAGCAGTACTTC
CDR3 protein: CASSPTGTYEQYF

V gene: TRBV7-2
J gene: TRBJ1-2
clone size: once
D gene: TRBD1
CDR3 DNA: TGTGCCAGCAGCTTAGCGCCGAAGGCGGCAGGGGGCGGGTCAGGTGGCTACACCTTC
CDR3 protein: CASSLAPKAAGGGSGGYTF

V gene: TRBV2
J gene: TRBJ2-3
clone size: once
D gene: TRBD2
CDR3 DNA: TGTGCCAGCAGTGGGGTTCCCCCACTAGCGGTGAGCACAGATACGCAGTATTTT
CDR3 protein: CASSGVPPLAVSTDTQYF

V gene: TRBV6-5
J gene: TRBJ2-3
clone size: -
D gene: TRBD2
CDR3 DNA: TGTGCCAGCAGTTACTCGTCGGGGGGGCCTGGAGATACGCAGTATTTT
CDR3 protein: CASSYSSGGPGDTQYF

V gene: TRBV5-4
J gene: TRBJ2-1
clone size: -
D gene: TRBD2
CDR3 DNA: TGTGCCAGCAGCCCTGGGGCTAGCGGGGGGGGGACCTACAATGAGCAGTTCTTC
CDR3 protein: CASSPGASGGGTYNEQFF

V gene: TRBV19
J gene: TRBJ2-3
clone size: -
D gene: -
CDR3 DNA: TGTGCCAGTAGTATAGGATTCACGACTAGCACAGATACGCAGTATTTT
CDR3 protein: CASSIGFTTSTDTQYF

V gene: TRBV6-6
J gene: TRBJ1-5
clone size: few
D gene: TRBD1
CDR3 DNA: TGTGCCAGCAGTGTGGACAGGGGGTCGAGTCAGCCCCAGCATTTT
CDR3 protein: CASSVDRGSSQPQHF

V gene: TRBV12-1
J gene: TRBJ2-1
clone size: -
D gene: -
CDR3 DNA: TGTGCCAGCAGCTTTGAACCTACTTTAGCGGAGGTCTACAATGAGCAGTTCTTC
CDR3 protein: CASSFEPTLAEVYNEQFF

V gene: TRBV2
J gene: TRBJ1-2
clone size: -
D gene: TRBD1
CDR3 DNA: TGTGCCAGCAGCTTTGACAGGGATGGGAATGGCTACACCTTC
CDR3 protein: CASSFDRDGNGYTF

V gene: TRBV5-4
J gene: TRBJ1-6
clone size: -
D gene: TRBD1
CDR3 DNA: TGTGCCAGCAGCCGGGACAGGTATAATTCACCCCTCCACTTT
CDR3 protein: CASSRDRYNSPLHF

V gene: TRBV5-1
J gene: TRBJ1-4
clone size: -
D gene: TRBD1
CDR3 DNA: TGCGCCAGCAGCCGCCAGGACAGGGGGAATGAAAAACTGTTTTTT
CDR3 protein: CASSRQDRGNEKLFF

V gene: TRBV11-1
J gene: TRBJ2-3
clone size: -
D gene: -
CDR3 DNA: TGTGCCAGCAGCTTAGGGGTACGGGGCATGAATACGCAGTATTTT
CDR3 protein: CASSLGVRGMNTQYF

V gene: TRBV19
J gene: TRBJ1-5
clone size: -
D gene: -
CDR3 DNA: TGTGCCAGTAGTATGCAGGGTTTGGTCAATCAGCCCCAGCATTTT
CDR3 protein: CASSMQGLVNQPQHF

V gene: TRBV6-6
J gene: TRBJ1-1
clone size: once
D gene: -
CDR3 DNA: TGTGCCAGCAGTTCCACGACAAGTCGGGTCACTGAAGCTTTCTTT
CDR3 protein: CASSSTTSRVTEAFF

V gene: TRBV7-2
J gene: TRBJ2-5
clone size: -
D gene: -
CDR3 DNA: TGTGCCAGCAGCCCCGGGGATAGGGGAGAGACCCAGTACTTC
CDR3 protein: CASSPGDRGETQYF

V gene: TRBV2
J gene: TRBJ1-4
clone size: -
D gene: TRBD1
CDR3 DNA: TGTGCCAGCAGTGAAGGGCTTGGCAGGGGGGCAACTAATGAAAAACTGTTTTTT
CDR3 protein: CASSEGLGRGATNEKLFF

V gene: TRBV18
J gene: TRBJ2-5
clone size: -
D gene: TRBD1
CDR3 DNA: TGTGCCAGCTCACCGGGACAGGGGTACCAAGAGACCCAGTACTTC
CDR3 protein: CASSPGQGYQETQYF

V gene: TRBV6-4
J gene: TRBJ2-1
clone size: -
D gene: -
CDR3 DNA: TGTGCCAGCAGTCCCCTGGGCGGGGCCACCTACAATGAGCAGTTCTTC
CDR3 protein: CASSPLGGATYNEQFF

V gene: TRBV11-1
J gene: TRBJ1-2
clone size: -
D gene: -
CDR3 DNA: TGTGCCAGCAGCCGAACCGACGGCACAAACTATGGCTACACCTTC
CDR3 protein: CASSRTDGTNYGYTF

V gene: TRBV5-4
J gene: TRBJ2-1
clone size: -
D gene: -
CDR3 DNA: TGTGCCAGCAGCTTGGTGCCTTCGGGGTCCTACAATGAGCAGTTCTTC
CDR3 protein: CASSLVPSGSYNEQFF

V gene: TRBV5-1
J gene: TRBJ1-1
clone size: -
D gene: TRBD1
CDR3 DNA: TGCGCCAGCAGCCCGGGACAGGGAGCGGACACTGAAGCTTTCTTT
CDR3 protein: CASSPGQGADTEAFF

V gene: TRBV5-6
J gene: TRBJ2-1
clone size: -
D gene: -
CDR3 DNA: TGTGCCAGTCGGAGCCAAGCTCGATCTTTTAGCTCCTACAATGAGCAGTTCTTC
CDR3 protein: CASRSQARSFSSYNEQFF

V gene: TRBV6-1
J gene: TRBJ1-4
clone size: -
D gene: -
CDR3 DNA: TGTGCCAGCAGTGATTTGGAAAAACTGTTTTTT
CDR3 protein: CASSDLEKLFF

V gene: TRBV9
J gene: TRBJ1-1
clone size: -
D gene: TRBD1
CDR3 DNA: TGTGCCAGCAGCCTAGGACGGGACAGGGCGAACACTGAAGCTTTCTTT
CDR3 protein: CASSLGRDRANTEAFF

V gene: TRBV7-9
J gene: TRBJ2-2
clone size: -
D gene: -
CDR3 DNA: TGTGCCAGCAGCTCCCAGGCCCGGGAGCTGTTTTTT
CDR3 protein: CASSSQARELFF

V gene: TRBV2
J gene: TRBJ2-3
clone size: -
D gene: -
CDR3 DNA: TGTGCCAGCAGTGAAATATTAGACGGGGCAGATACGCAGTATTTT
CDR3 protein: CASSEILDGADTQYF

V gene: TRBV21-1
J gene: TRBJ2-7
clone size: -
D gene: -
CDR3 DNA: TGTGCCAGCAGCAAACAGGGGGCCCACGAGCAGTACTTC
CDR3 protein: CASSKQGAHEQYF

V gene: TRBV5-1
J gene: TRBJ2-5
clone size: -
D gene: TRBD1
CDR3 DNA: TGCGCCAGCAGCGCGGACAGGGTAGGCCAAGAGACCCAGTACTTC
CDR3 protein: CASSADRVGQETQYF

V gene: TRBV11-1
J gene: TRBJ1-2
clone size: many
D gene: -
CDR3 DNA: TGTGCCAGCAGCTTAAGCTCCCCCGCCAACTACACCTTC
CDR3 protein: CASSLSSPANYTF

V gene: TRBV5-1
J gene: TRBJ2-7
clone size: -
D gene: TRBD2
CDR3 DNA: TGCGCCAGCAGCTTGGAGCACGGAGCGGGGATCGAGCAGTACTTC
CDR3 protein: CASSLEHGAGIEQYF

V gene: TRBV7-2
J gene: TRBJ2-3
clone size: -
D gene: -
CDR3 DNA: TGTGCCAGCAGCAAATACAGCACAGATACGCAGTATTTT
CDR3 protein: CASSKYSTDTQYF

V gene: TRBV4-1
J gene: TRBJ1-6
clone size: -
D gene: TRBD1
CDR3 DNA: TGCGCCAGCAGCCAAGAGACCACCGACAGGGGTTCACCCCTCCACTTT
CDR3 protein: CASSQETTDRGSPLHF

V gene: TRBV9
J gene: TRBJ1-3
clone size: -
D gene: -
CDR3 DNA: TGTGCCAGCAGCGTAGGGTTAGGATCGACTTCTGGAAACACCATATATTTT
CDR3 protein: CASSVGLGSTSGNTIYF

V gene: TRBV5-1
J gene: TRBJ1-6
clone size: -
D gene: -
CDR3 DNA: TGCGCCAGCAGCTTGGGGGGGAGCTCCTATAATTCACCCCTCCACTTT
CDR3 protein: CASSLGGSSYNSPLHF

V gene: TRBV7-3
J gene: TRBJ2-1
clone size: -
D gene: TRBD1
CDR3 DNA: TGTGCCAGCAGCCGGGACAGGGGTTCCTACAATGAGCAGTTCTTC
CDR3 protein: CASSRDRGSYNEQFF

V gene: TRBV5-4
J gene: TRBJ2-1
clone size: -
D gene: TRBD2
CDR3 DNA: TGTGCCAGCAGCGTGACTAGCTTCCACAATGAGCAGTTCTTC
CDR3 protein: CASSVTSFHNEQFF

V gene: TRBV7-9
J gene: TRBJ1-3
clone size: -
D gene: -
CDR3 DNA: TGTGCCAGCAGCCCGGATGGGGTAACCACCATATATTTT
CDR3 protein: CASSPDGVTTIYF

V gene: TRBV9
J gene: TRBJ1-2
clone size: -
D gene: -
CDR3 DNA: TGTGCCAGCAGCATAGGGGTGGGCGTTGGCTATGGCTACACCTTC
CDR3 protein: CASSIGVGVGYGYTF

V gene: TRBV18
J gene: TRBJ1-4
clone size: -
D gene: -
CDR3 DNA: TGTGCCAGCTCACCTGCTAGCTATAATGAAAAACTGTTTTTT
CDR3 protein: CASSPASYNEKLFF

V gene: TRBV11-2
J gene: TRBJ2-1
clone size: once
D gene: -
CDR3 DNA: TGTGCCAGCAGCTCCCCCGGGGCCGGGCTCTACAATGAGCAGTTCTTC
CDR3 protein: CASSSPGAGLYNEQFF

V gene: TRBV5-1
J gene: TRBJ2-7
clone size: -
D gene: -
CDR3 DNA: TGCGCCAGCAGCCCTGGACAGTACTACTACGAGCAGTACTTC
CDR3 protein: CASSPGQYYYEQYF

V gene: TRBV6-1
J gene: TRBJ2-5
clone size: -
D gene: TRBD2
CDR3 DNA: TGTGCCAGCAGTGTCCTGGGAGGGCGAGAGACCCAGTACTTC
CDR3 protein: CASSVLGGRETQYF

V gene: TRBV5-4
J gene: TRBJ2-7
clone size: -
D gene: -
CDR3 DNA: TGTGCCAGCAGACCCCGGGGACGGACCACCTACGAGCAGTACTTC
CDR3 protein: CASRPRGRTTYEQYF

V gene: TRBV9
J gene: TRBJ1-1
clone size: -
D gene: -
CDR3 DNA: TGTGCCAGCAGCTTTAGTACAGAGAACACTGAAGCTTTCTTT
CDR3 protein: CASSFSTENTEAFF

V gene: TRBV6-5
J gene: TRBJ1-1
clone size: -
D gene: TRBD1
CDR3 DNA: TGTGCCAGCAGGCTGGGACAGACCACTGAAGCTTTCTTT
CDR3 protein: CASRLGQTTEAFF